The source of this T cell receptor (beta chain) is a study of cytomegalovirus exposure and HLA in healthy donors. Whole-study findings and limits: Confirmation in vitro established that a few CMV-associated chains were specific for CMV antigens. Investigators reported 164 TCR beta chains as tied to cytomegalovirus. The classifier reportedly diagnosed cytomegalovirus status with high specificity and sensitivity. Most observed TCR sequences were rare, whereas some public TCRs were detected in many donors.

Trimming took 5 bases from V and 1 from J, leaving 19 bases between them. The CDR3 has 17 residues. CDR1 and CDR2 (germline): MDHEN, SYDVKM. Note on this clone: What it binds is unknown.

Only in-frame clones appear in the TCRdb table, and some are missing; sequencing was by immunoSEQ multiplex PCR. In the table there are fewer than 85,000 clones, 90% to 95% of which are singletons. This sequence originates from a woman aged 18-35 years in good health and CMV-seronegative. Sequencing was carried out using PBMCs. This chain links TRBV28 with TRBJ2-3, with D maybe TRBD1 (6 bases). CDR3 nucleotide sequence: TGTGCCAGCAGTCCCAACAGGGATTCATTACGCACAGATACGCAGTATTTT. It yields the protein CASSPNRDSLRTDTQYF.